This is a list of T cell receptor beta chains from one sample in a study of blood T cell repertoires in COVID-19. Measured with immunoSEQ multiplex PCR; TCRdb has only the in-frame clones, and not every one. The data contain around 340,000 clones, about 86% of them singletons. Sequencing was performed on peripheral blood. The receptors here all came from an older woman with COVID-19, enrolled during active disease. The CDR3 runs from the conserved cysteine through the conserved F or W. Fields, in order: V gene, J gene, CDR3 protein.

V: TRBV6-1
J: TRBJ1-2
CDR3: CASSVVGGANPRYGYTF

V: TRBV27
J: TRBJ1-5
CDR3: CASSHSPGRGLAQPQHF

V: TRBV9
J: TRBJ2-5
CDR3: CASSVATRPLDPVRGETQYF

V: TRBV5-1
J: TRBJ2-1
CDR3: CASASGGGTSYNEQFF

V: TRBV19
J: TRBJ2-3
CDR3: CASRRAGESTDTQYF

V: TRBV24-1
J: TRBJ1-2
CDR3: CATSDRDTNGYTF

V: TRBV18
J: TRBJ1-4
CDR3: CASSPRVGQGDEKLFF

V: TRBV9
J: TRBJ1-5
CDR3: CASSPGVGGWSNQPQHF

V: TRBV21-1
J: TRBJ1-4
CDR3: CASSRCGTGRPNSREKLFF

V: TRBV11-3
J: TRBJ2-3
CDR3: CASSSQSSTDTQYF

V: TRBV20-1
J: TRBJ2-1
CDR3: CSAGGREQFF

V: TRBV5-5
J: TRBJ2-7
CDR3: CASSPSAYEQYF

V: TRBV3-1/TRBV3-2
J: TRBJ2-3
CDR3: CASSQSGADTQYF